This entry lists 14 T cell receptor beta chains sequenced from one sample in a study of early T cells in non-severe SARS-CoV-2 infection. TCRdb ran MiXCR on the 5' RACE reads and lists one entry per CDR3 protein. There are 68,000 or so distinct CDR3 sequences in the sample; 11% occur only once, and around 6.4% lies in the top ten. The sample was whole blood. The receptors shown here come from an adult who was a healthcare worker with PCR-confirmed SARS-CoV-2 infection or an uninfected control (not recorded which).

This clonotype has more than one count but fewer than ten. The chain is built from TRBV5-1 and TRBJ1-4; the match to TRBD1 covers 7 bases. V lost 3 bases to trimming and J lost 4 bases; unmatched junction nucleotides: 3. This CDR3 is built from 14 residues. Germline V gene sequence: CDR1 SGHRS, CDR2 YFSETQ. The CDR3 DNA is TGCGCCAGCAGCTCAGGGGGGATTAATGAAAAACTGTTTTTT. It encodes CASSSGGINEKLFF.

The CDR3 loop is CASSVEGLQPQHF. Written as DNA, the CDR3 is TGTGCCAGCAGTGTGGAGGGACTCCAGCCCCAGCATTTT. The chain carries TRBV6-1 and TRBJ1-5, with a possible D match to TRBD1 (5 bases). The CDR3 sequence is 13 residues long. Trimming removed 4 bases at V and 7 bases at J, with 11 bases between. Germline lookup yields CDR1 MNHNS and CDR2 SASEGT.

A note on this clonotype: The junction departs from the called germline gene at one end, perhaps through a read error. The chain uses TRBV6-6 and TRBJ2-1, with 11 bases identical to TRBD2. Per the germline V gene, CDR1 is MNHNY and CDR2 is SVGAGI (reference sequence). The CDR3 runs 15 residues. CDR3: CASSDGLAGRLEVQF. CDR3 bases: TGTGCCAGCAGCGACGGACTAGCGGGCCGCCTTGAGGTGCAGTTC.

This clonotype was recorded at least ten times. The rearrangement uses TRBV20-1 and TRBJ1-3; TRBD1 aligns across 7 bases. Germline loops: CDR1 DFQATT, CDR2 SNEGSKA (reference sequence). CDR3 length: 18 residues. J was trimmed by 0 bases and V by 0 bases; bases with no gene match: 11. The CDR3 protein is CSARDRYRGYLSGNTIYF. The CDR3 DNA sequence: TGCAGTGCTAGAGATCGGTACAGGGGCTACCTCTCTGGAAACACCATATATTTT.

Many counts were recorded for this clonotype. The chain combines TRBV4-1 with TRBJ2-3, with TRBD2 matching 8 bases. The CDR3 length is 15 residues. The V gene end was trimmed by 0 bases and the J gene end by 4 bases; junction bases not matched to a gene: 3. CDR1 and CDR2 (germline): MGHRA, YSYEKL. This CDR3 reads CASSQEGRGADTQYF. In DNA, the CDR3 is TGCGCCAGCAGCCAAGAGGGGCGGGGGGCAGATACGCAGTATTTT.

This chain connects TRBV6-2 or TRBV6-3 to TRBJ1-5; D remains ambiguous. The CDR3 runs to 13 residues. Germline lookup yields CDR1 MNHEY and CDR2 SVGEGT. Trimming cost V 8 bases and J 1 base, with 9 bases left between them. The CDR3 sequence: CASSSLSNQPQHF. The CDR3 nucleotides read TGTGCCAGCTCCAGCTTAAGCAATCAGCCCCAGCATTTT.

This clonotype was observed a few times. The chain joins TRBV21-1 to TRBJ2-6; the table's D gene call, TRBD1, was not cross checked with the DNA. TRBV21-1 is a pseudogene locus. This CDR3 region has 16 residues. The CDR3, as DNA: TGTGCCAGCGGGGACAGGCCCGCGTCGGGGGCCAACGTCCTGACTTTC. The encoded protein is CASGDRPASGANVLTF.

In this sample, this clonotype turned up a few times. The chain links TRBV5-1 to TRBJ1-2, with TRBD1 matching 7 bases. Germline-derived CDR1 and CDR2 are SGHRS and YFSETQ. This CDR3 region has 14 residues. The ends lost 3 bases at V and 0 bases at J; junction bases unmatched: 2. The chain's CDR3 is CASSSGQTNYGYTF. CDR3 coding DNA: TGCGCCAGCAGCTCGGGACAGACTAACTATGGCTACACCTTC.

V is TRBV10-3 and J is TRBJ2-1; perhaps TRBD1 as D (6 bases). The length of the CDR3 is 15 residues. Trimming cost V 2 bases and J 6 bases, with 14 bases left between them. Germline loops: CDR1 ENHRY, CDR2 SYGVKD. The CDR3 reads CAISEGAGVFNEQFF. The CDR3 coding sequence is TGTGCCATCAGTGAGGGGGCAGGGGTGTTCAATGAGCAGTTCTTC.

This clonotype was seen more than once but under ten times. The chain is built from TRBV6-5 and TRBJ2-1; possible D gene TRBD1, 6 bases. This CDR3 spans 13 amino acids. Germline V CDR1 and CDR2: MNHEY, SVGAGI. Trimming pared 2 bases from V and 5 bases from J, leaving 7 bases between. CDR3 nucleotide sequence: TGTGCCAGCAGTTACCAGGGGAACAATGAGCAGTTCTTC. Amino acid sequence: CASSYQGNNEQFF.

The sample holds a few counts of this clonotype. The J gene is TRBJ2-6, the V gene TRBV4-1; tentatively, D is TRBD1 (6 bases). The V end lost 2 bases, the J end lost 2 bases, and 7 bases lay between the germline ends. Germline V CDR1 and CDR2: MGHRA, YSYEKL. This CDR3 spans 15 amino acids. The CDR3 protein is CASSQYRAGANVLTF. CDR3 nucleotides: TGCGCCAGCAGCCAATACAGGGCTGGGGCCAACGTCCTGACTTTC.

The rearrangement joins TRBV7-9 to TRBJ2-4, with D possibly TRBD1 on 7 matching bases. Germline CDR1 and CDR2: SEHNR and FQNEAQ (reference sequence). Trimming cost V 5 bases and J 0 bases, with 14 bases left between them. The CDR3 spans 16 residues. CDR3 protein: CASSAGQLLAKNIQYF. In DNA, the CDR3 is TGTGCCAGCAGCGCGGGACAGCTGCTAGCCAAAAACATTCAGTACTTC.

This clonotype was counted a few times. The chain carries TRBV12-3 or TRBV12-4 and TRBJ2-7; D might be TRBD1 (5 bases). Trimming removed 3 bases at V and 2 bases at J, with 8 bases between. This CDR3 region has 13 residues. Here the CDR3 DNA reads TGTGCCAGCAGTTTGGCCAGGGCCTACGAGCAGTACTTC. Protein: CASSLARAYEQYF.

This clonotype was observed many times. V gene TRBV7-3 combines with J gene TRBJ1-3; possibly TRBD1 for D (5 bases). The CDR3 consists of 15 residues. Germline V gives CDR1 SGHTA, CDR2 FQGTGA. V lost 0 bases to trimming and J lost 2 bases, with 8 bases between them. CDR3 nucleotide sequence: TGTGCCAGCAGCTTAACCGGGGGAGCTGGAAACACCATATATTTT. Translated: CASSLTGGAGNTIYF.